A selection of T cell receptor beta chains follows, all from one sample in a study of OX40 agonist ivuxolimab in advanced cancers. Method: immunoSEQ multiplex PCR; TCRdb's copy keeps in-frame clones and lacks some. The sample consists of about 79,000 clones, 88% of them appearing once. The sequencing here drew on CD4+ or CD8+ T cells sorted from blood, taken in a trial of the OX40 agonist ivuxolimab. These receptors were taken from an adult with an advanced solid tumor such as melanoma, head and neck, liver or kidney cancer. Each CDR3 is given with its conserved first and last residue. The D gene is left open where the match is weak. Part of the rows lack a size; the others show once, few, many or a class for expanded clones.

TRBJ2-2	TRBD2	.	TRBV5-1	TGCGCCACCAGTACTACGGGAGGGGTTGCCGGGGAGCTGTTTTTT	CATSTTGGVAGELFF
TRBJ1-6	.	.	TRBV27	TGTGCCAGCAGTTTGGTGGAAAATTCACCCCTCCACTTT	CASSLVENSPLHF
TRBJ1-4	.	.	TRBV5-4	TGTGCCAGCAGCCCCGGACTTACTGAAAAACTGTTTTTT	CASSPGLTEKLFF
TRBJ2-5	TRBD2	.	TRBV25-1	TGTGCCAGCAGTGAATCCCGCGGTCTAGCGGGAGGGGAGACCCAGTACTTC	CASSESRGLAGGETQYF
TRBJ1-2	.	.	TRBV28	TGTGCCAGCAGTGCCGTTGACAGGCCAAACTATGGCTACACCTTC	CASSAVDRPNYGYTF
TRBJ2-3	.	.	TRBV19	TGTGCCAGTAGTAATCGACAGGGCACAGATACGCAGTATTTT	CASSNRQGTDTQYF
TRBJ1-1	TRBD1	.	TRBV19	TGTGCCAGTAAGGACAGGGGGCAGACTGAAGCTTTCTTT	CASKDRGQTEAFF
TRBJ2-5	.	.	TRBV5-1	TGCGCCAGCAGCTTGGCCAGTTTGTCCGGGGCGGGAGAGACCCAGTACTTC	CASSLASLSGAGETQYF
TRBJ2-2	TRBD2	.	TRBV6-1	TGTGCCAGCAGGGGGACTAGCGTAAACACCGGGGAGCTGTTTTTT	CASRGTSVNTGELFF
TRBJ1-6	.	few	TRBV7-8	TGTGCCAGCAGCTTAGGGAGTGACAGTTGGGTCCACTTT	CASSLGSDSWVHF
TRBJ2-7	TRBD1	.	TRBV5-1	TGCGCCAGCAGCCCCGACACGGGACAGGGGGCCTACGAGCAGTACTTC	CASSPDTGQGAYEQYF
TRBJ2-5	TRBD2	.	TRBV28	TGTGCCAGCAGTTGGCGCGGGAGAGGGGAGACCCAGTACTTC	CASSWRGRGETQYF
TRBJ1-1	.	.	TRBV27	TGTGCCAGCAGTCCTCCCCAGGGGACGAACACTGAAGCTTTCTTT	CASSPPQGTNTEAFF
TRBJ2-7	TRBD1	.	TRBV18	TGTGCCAGCTCACCAAAAGTACAGGGGTACGAGCAGTACTTC	CASSPKVQGYEQYF
TRBJ2-4	.	few	TRBV6-5	TGTGCCAGCAGTTACCGGTCTAGCGAGGGAAACATTCAGTACTTC	CASSYRSSEGNIQYF
TRBJ2-7	TRBD2	.	TRBV10-1	TGCGCCAGATCGGGGGGGGACGAGCAGTACTTC	CARSGGDEQYF
TRBJ2-5	.	.	TRBV19	TGTGCCAGTAGTATTGGAGGGGGGCCGCAAGAGACCCAGTACTTC	CASSIGGGPQETQYF
TRBJ1-4	.	.	TRBV27	TGTGCCAGCAGTCCCGCTGGTGTAACTAATGAAAAACTGTTTTTT	CASSPAGVTNEKLFF
TRBJ2-7	TRBD1	.	TRBV5-1	TGCGCCAGCAGCTCGGAGGGAGACAGGGGGCGTCAGTACTTC	CASSSEGDRGRQYF
TRBJ2-7	TRBD2	.	TRBV4-2	TGTGCCAGCAGCCCGGGATGGGAGCGGGAGGGTAGTGGCGAGCAGTACTTC	CASSPGWEREGSGEQYF
TRBJ2-3	TRBD2	.	TRBV11-3	TGTGCCAGCAGCTTGGCGGGAGGTGCCACAGATACGCAGTATTTT	CASSLAGGATDTQYF
TRBJ1-5	TRBD1	.	TRBV19	TGTGCCAGTAGCGACCCGGGACAGGGGGCGAATCAGCCCCAGCATTTT	CASSDPGQGANQPQHF
TRBJ2-7	TRBD1	.	TRBV6-5	TGTGCCAGCAGTTCCCGAAGGACAGGGGACGAGCAGTACTTC	CASSSRRTGDEQYF
TRBJ2-1	.	.	TRBV5-1	TGCGCCAGCAGCAACACCGGGACTCTGGATGAGCAGTTCTTC	CASSNTGTLDEQFF
TRBJ2-7	.	.	TRBV7-9	TGTGCCAGCAGCCCCCTAGGCTTTCTGGGCTACGAGCAGTACTTC	CASSPLGFLGYEQYF
TRBJ2-2	.	.	TRBV5-1	TGCGCCAGCAGCTCAGGGGACGCCGGGGAGCTGTTTTTT	CASSSGDAGELFF
TRBJ1-1	TRBD1	.	TRBV5-1	TGCGCCAGCAGCTTGAAAGAAGAGACAGGGACGAACACTGAAGCTTTCTTT	CASSLKEETGTNTEAFF
TRBJ2-3	.	.	TRBV30	TGTGCCTGGAGTGTACCAGGACGCACAGATACGCAGTATTTT	CAWSVPGRTDTQYF
TRBJ1-2	TRBD1	.	TRBV11-2	TGTGCCAGCAGCTTACCTACGGGCGGGGGACAGACTAACTATGGCTACACCTTC	CASSLPTGGGQTNYGYTF
TRBJ1-2	.	once	TRBV6-5	TGTGCCAGCAGTTTTGGGACGGCCAGTTGGTATGGCTACACCTTC	CASSFGTASWYGYTF
TRBJ2-1	.	.	TRBV28	TGTGCCAGCAGGGTTGGGCAATTGATGTACAATGAGCAGTTCTTC	CASRVGQLMYNEQFF
TRBJ2-5	.	.	TRBV15	TGTGCCACCAGCGGTGGGTTAGGGGGAGAGACCCAGTACTTC	CATSGGLGGETQYF
TRBJ2-5	.	once	TRBV5-4	TGTGCCAGCAGCTCGAGGTCCGGAGGCGAGACCCAGTACTTC	CASSSRSGGETQYF
TRBJ2-5	TRBD1	once	TRBV28	TGTGCCAGCAGACGTAGGGACAGGGTAACAGAGACCCAGTACTTC	CASRRRDRVTETQYF
TRBJ2-5	TRBD1	few	TRBV2	TGTGCCAGCAGGCAAGGGACAGTTCAAGAGACCCAGTACTTC	CASRQGTVQETQYF
TRBJ1-4	TRBD1	.	TRBV27	TGTGCCAGCAGTCTACAGGGGGCAGAGGAAAAACTGTTTTTT	CASSLQGAEEKLFF
TRBJ2-1	TRBD2	.	TRBV5-1	TGCGCCAGCAGCTTGGCTACTAGCGGCTCCTACAATGAGCAGTTCTTC	CASSLATSGSYNEQFF
TRBJ2-5	.	once	TRBV19	TGTGCCAGTAGGGGAGAGAATGGCGAGACCCAGTACTTC	CASRGENGETQYF
TRBJ2-5	.	.	TRBV18	TGTGCCAGCTCACCTGCAGGGCAAGAGACCCAGTACTTC	CASSPAGQETQYF
TRBJ2-5	.	.	TRBV30	TGTGCCTGGAGTGCCACAGAGACCCAGTACTTC	CAWSATETQYF
TRBJ2-7	TRBD1	.	TRBV6-1	TGTGCCAGCAGTGTCAGGGGGCTCGTCCAATACGAGCAGTACTTC	CASSVRGLVQYEQYF